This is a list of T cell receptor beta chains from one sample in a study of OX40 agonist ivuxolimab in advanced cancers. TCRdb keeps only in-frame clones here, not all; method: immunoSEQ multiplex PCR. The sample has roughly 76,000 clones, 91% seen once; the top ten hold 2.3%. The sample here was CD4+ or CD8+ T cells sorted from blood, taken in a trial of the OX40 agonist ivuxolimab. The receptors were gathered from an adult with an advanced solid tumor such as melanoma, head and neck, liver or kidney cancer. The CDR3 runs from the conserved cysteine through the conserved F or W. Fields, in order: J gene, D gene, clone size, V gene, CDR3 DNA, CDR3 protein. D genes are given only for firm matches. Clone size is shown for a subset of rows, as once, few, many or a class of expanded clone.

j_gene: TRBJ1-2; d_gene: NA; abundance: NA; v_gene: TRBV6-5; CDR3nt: TGTGCCAGCAGTACATATAACTATGGCTACACCTTC; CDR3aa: CASSTYNYGYTF
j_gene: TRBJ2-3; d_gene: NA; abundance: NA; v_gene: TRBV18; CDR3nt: TGTGCCAGCTCACGCGCAGACACAGATACGCAGTATTTT; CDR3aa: CASSRADTDTQYF
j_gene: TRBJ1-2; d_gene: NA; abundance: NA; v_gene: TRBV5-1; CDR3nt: TGCGCCAGCAGCACCCAGGGATGGAGCTATGGCTACACCTTC; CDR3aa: CASSTQGWSYGYTF
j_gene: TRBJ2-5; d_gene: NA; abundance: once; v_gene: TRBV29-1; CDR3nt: TGCAGCGTGGACCGGGACCGAGGACGGGAGACCCAGTACTTC; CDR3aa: CSVDRDRGRETQYF
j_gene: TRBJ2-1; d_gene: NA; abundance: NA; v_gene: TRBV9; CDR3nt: TGTGCCAGCAGCGTACGCGGATATGACAATGAGCAGTTCTTC; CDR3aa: CASSVRGYDNEQFF
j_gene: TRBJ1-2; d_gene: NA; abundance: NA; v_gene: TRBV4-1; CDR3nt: TGCGCCAGCAGCCAAGATGAGGGCCCCTGGGGCTACACCTTC; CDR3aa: CASSQDEGPWGYTF
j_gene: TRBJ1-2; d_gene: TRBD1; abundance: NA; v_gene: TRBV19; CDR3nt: TGTGCCAGTAGGAGTCCGGGACAGGGGACGGACGGCTACACCTTC; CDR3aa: CASRSPGQGTDGYTF
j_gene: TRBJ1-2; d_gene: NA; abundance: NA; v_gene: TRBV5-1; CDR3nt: TGCGCCAGCAGCGTGGACCCGACGGGGGGCTACACCTTC; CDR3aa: CASSVDPTGGYTF
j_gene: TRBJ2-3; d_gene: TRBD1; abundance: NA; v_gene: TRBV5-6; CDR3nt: TGTGCCAGCAGCCTACTCCGGGGACAGGGGGCGGACATGACAGATACGCAGTATTTT; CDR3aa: CASSLLRGQGADMTDTQYF
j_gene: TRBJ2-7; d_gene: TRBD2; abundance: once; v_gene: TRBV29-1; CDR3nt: TGCAGCGTTGTGCGAGCGGGAGGGCCCTACGAGCAGTACTTC; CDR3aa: CSVVRAGGPYEQYF
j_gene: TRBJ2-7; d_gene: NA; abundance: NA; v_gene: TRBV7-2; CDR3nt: TGTGCCAGCAGCCCATTCCGGGTCCAGGGTAACGGGCAGTACTTC; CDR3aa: CASSPFRVQGNGQYF
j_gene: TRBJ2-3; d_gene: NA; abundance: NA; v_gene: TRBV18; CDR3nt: TGTGCCAGCTCACCACTTCAGGGGATCGCAGATACGCAGTATTTT; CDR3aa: CASSPLQGIADTQYF
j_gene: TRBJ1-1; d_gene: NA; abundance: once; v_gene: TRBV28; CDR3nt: TGTGCCATTTTCGTGAACACTGAAGCTTTCTTT; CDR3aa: CAIFVNTEAFF
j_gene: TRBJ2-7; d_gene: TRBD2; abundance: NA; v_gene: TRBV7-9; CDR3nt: TGTGCCAGCAGCTCTCTAAGACTAGCGGGGTCCTACGAGCAGTACTTC; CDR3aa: CASSSLRLAGSYEQYF
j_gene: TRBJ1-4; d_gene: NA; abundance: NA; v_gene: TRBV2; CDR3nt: TGTGCCAGCAGGGGGGGTAGGGGTACGGGTAATGAAAAACTGTTTTTT; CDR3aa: CASRGGRGTGNEKLFF
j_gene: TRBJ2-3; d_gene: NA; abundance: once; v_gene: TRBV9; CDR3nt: TGTGCCAGCAGCGGCAGTGCTAGCGAGAACACAGATACGCAGTATTTT; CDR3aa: CASSGSASENTDTQYF
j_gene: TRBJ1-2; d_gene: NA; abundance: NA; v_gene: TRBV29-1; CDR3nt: TGCAGCGCGGGGGACTCTTATGGCTACACCTTC; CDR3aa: CSAGDSYGYTF
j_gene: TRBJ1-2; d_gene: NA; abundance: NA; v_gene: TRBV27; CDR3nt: TGTGCCAGCAGTCCGAGACAGAAACTATTCGGCTACACCTTC; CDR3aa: CASSPRQKLFGYTF
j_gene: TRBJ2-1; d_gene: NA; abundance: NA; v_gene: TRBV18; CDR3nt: TGTGCCAGCTCACCCCCCAACAGGGTTCGGGCAGGGAATGAGCAGTTCTTC; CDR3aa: CASSPPNRVRAGNEQFF
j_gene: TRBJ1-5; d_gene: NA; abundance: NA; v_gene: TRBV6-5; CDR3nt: TGTGCCAGCAGAAGCGGGCAGCATCAGCCCCAGCATTTT; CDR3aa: CASRSGQHQPQHF
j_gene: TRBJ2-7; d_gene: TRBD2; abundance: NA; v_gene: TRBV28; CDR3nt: TGTGCCAGCAGCAGAATGGGACTAGCGGGATCCGAGCAGTACTTC; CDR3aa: CASSRMGLAGSEQYF
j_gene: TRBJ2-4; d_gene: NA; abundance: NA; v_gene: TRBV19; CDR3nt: TGTGCCAGTAGCCCTCGAGACGGGTCAGGCGTTCAGTACTTC; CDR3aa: CASSPRDGSGVQYF
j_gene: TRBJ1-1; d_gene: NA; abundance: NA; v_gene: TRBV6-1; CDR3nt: TGTGCCAGCAGTGAAGCGTTGATCGGTGAAGCTTTCTTT; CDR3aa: CASSEALIGEAFF
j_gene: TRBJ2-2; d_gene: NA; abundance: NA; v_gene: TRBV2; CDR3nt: TGTGCCAGCAGTGCAAATTTTTTCACCGGGGAGCTGTTTTTT; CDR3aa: CASSANFFTGELFF
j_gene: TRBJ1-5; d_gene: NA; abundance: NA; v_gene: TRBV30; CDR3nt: TGTGCCTGGAGTGTAGGGCCTCGGGCGCCCCAGCATTTT; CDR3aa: CAWSVGPRAPQHF
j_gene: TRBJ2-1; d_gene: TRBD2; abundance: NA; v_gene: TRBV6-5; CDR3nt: TGTGCCAGCAGTTCTGGGGGACTAGCGGGAGGTAATGAGCAGTTCTTC; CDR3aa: CASSSGGLAGGNEQFF
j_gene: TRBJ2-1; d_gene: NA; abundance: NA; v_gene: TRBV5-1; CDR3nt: TGCGCCAGCAGCGCGGACTCTTACAATGAGCAGTTCTTC; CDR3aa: CASSADSYNEQFF
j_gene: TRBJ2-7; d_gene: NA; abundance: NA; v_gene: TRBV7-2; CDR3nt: TGTGCCAGCAGCTTAGGCTGGGGGGGCGGGGCTAGTATCTCCTACGAGCAGTACTTC; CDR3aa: CASSLGWGGGASISYEQYF
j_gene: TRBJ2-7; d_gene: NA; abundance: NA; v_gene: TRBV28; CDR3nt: TGTGCCAGCAGTCCCCATGGGGGGGGCCGCTCCTACGAGCAGTACTTC; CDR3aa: CASSPHGGGRSYEQYF
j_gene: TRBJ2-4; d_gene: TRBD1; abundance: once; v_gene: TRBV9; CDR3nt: TGTGCCAGCAGCGGAGGGACAGAAGCCAAAAACATTCAGTACTTC; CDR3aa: CASSGGTEAKNIQYF
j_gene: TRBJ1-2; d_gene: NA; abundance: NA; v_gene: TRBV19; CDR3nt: TGTGCCAGTAGTTCCGGGACTGAGGTTGGCTACACCTTC; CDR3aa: CASSSGTEVGYTF
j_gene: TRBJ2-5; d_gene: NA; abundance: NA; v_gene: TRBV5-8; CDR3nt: TGTGCCAGCAGCTTGGGCGCGGGATTCCAAGAGACCCAGTACTTC; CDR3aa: CASSLGAGFQETQYF
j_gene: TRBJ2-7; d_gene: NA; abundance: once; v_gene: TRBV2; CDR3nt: TGTGCCAGCAGTGAGCGCGGAAGTTACGAGCAGTACTTC; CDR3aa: CASSERGSYEQYF
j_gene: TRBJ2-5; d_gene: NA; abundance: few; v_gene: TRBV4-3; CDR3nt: TGCGCCAGCAGCCAGACCCTAGATAGGGGACAGACCCAGTACTTC; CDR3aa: CASSQTLDRGQTQYF
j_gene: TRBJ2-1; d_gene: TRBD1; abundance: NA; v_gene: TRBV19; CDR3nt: TGTGCCAGTAGGCGCACAGGGGGCGGCTACAATGAGCAGTTCTTC; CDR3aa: CASRRTGGGYNEQFF
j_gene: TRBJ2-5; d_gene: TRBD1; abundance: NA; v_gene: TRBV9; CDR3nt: TGTGCCAGCAGCGGGACAGGGATAGGGACCCAGTACTTC; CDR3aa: CASSGTGIGTQYF
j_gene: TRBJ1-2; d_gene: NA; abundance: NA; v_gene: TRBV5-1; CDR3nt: TGCGCCAGCAGCTTGTCGGGGATTAACTATGGCTACACCTTC; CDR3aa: CASSLSGINYGYTF
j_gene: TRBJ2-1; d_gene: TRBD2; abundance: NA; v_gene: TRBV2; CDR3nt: TGTGCCAGCAGAGCGACTAGCGGATACAATGAGCAGTTCTTC; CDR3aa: CASRATSGYNEQFF
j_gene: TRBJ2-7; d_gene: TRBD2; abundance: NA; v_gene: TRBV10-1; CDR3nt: TGCGCCAGCAACAGTAGCGGGAGGCCAATCTCCTACGAGCAGTACTTC; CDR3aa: CASNSSGRPISYEQYF
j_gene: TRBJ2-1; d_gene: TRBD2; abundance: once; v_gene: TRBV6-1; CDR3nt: TGTGCCAGCAGTGAAGACGGGAGGGGAGTTAATGAGCAGTTCTTC; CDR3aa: CASSEDGRGVNEQFF
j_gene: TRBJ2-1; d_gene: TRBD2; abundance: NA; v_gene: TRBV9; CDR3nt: TGTGCCAGCAGCGCACACCTCCCGGGACTAGGGGGTCACAATGAGCAGTTCTTC; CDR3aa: CASSAHLPGLGGHNEQFF
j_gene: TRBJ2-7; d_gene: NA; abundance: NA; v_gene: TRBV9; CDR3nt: TGTGCCAGCAGCGCCGGACTCACCAACGCCTACGAGCAGTACTTC; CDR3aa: CASSAGLTNAYEQYF
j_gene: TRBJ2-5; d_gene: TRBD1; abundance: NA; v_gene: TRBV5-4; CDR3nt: TGTGCCAGCAGCCGACAGGGGGCCGAGGTGGAGACCCAGTACTTC; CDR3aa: CASSRQGAEVETQYF
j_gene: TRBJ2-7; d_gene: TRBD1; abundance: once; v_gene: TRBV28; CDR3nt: TGTGCCAGCAGTGACGGGACAGGGGGCGAGTACGAGCAGTACTTC; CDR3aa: CASSDGTGGEYEQYF
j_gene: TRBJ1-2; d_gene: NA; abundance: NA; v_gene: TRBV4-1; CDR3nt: TGCGCCAGCAGCCAAGGCCAGAACGGCTACACCTTC; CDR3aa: CASSQGQNGYTF
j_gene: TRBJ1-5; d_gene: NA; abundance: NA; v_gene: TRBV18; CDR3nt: TGTGCCAGCTCAGAGGAGGGGGTGGCCCGAAATCAGCCCCAGCATTTT; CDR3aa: CASSEEGVARNQPQHF
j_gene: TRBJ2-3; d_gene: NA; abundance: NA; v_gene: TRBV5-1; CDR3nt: TGCGCCAGCTCAAGACAAATCGGGGATACGCAGTATTTT; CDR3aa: CASSRQIGDTQYF
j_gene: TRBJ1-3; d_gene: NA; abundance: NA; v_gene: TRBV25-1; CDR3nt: TGTGCCTCCGGTCGCGGGGGCTCTGGAAACACCATATATTTT; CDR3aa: CASGRGGSGNTIYF
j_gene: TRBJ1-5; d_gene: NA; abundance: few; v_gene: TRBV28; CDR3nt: TGTGCCAGCAGTTTGGGAGGGTTGAGGGCCGATCAGCCCCAGCATTTT; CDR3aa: CASSLGGLRADQPQHF
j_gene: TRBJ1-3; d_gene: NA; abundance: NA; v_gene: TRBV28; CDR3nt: TGTGCCAGCAGTTCCCCGGGATCAAAAACGGGAAACACCATATATTTT; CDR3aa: CASSSPGSKTGNTIYF
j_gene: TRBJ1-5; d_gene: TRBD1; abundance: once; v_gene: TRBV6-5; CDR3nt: TGTGCCAGCAGTTTCAGGGGGAGCGGGCAGCCCCAGCATTTT; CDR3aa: CASSFRGSGQPQHF
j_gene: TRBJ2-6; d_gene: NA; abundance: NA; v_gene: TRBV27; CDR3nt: TGTGCCAGCAGCCAAAGGTCCGTTCAAGGGGGGCGTGGGGCCAACGTCCTGACTTTC; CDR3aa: CASSQRSVQGGRGANVLTF
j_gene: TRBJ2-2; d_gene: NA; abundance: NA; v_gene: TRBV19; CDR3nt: TGTGCCAGTAGTCCCAGGGTCCCGCTCTGGGGGTGGGCCGGGGAGCTGTTTTTT; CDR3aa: CASSPRVPLWGWAGELFF